This section outlines one T cell receptor (beta chain) sequence together with its context. Its antigen is still unknown. No clone much larger than this one lies a single base away; base qualities are absent. TCRbeta CDR3 regions were amplified from genomic DNA using the immunoSEQ Assay, a bias-controlled multiplex PCR. Concerning the study's data processing: Within the assay, amplification of reference gene primers was used to estimate how many nucleated cells each sample contained. To quantify the absolute abundance of each unique TCRbeta CDR3 rearrangement, sequence reads were collapsed and filtered. Productive Simpson clonality was computed per sample as the square root of Simpson's diversity index over productive rearrangements. TCRdb limited this immuneACCESS table to in-frame rearrangements with V and J called. A share of clones is missing; checked studies link under half to unresolved V genes, and the rest is unexplained. V, J and clone size are those of that table, while D and trimming were read from the DNA. The table for this sample lists roughly 100,000 clones; about two thirds of them were counted only once. The biggest ten clones account for 0.9% of the sample.

Per the germline V gene (reference sequence), LNHNV is the CDR1 and YYDKDF is the CDR2. The junction carries 19 bases between V and J, which are trimmed by 3 bases and 8 bases respectively. The CDR3, from cysteine to phenylalanine, totals 15 residues. The only DNA kept is the CDR3, 45 bases in frame from the first base. The data belong to a study of blood T cell repertoires in COVID-19 (dated by TCRdb to about 2020). General notes on the study: Samples from collaborators originated in the United States, Italy and Spain and spanned both the acute and convalescent phases of COVID-19. HLA class I and class II types, where available, came from metadata supplied by the sample provider rather than from assay-based typing. The sample metadata nearly always contained a de-identified subject ID, COVID-19 status, age in years and sex. Deeply sampled blood TCRbeta repertoires from subjects exposed to, actively infected with, or recovered from COVID-19 were included in the dataset. The repertoires were made available in a free public database intended to serve as a resource for research on the immune response to SARS-CoV-2. The samples were drawn from the first 160 participants of the ongoing ImmuneRACE study and from about 1,200 subjects provided by 6 global collaborators. The material from the prospective study consisted of cDNA or gDNA derived from T cells, B-cell-depleted T cells, or PBMCs. The paper as a whole reports these results and caveats: The amount of clinical and demographic metadata varied by source and participant and was provided uncurated.

Each collaborating institution followed its own protocols to collect whole blood in K2EDTA tubes. Collaborator samples were shipped for TCRbeta analysis as frozen whole blood, isolated PBMCs, or DNA extracted from either sample type. The sample comprised peripheral blood. This TCR was sampled from a human donor with acute or convalescent COVID-19. The donor label of this sample is uncertain. The rearranged segments are TRBV15 and TRBJ1-2; the D region possibly corresponds to TRBD1 (5 bases align). The base sequence is TGTGCCACCAGCAGGGGGGGTCCTGGATTTATCGGCTACACCTTC. The translation is CATSRGGPGFIGYTF.